This TCR beta chain was identified in a study of T-cell memory formation after mild COVID-19. TCRdb itself ran the 5' RACE reads through MiXCR, one entry per CDR3 protein. Of about 350,000 distinct CDR3 sequences detected, 12% to 15% appear once; the ten largest clones hold roughly 20%. Study conclusions and caveats: CD4/CD8 balance held among clones contracting day 15 to 85, and later expanders leaned CD4+. Cross-reactive memory apparently joined, as some responding clones appeared in pre-infection memory.

This clonotype was observed a handful of times. What it binds is not known. Germline V lookup: CDR1 SGHTA, CDR2 FQGNSA. This CDR3 region has 12 residues. V lost 5 bases, J lost 5 bases, and 10 bases lay in between. V is TRBV7-2 and J is TRBJ2-7; D uncertain. Sequencing was done on a sample of PBMCs or a T cell subset sorted from them (not recorded which). The TCR was taken from a man aged 18 to 35 who had mild COVID-19 (a few samples of this study predate the infection). Cell type and time point are not known. The CDR3, as DNA: TGTGCCAGCAGCCCCAGGTTCCACGAGCAGTACTTC. This gives the protein CASSPRFHEQYF.